The rows below give T cell receptor beta chains drawn from one sample of a study of breast tumors, draining lymph nodes, adjacent tissues. MiXCR, run by TCRdb on the multiplex PCR reads, gives a single entry per CDR3 protein. The sample includes 150,000 to 200,000 distinct CDR3 sequences, 25% to 40% seen only once; the top ten take less than 4%. The sample comprised axillary lymph node tissue. These receptors were collected from a female donor with breast cancer. Some clones in this sample may be carry-over from other donors' samples. Both conserved end residues are part of each CDR3. The D gene is left open where the match is weak. A row's size may be missing; if present it is once, few, many or a size class.

v_gene	d_gene	j_gene	abundance	CDR3nt	CDR3aa
TRBV9	NA	TRBJ2-1	NA	TGTGCCAGCAGCGTAGGGGGGGCTTCTTACAATGAGCAGTTCTTC	CASSVGGASYNEQFF
TRBV6-5	NA	TRBJ2-3	many	TGTGCCAGCAGTTCCCCCGCGGGCGCAGATACGCAGTATTTT	CASSSPAGADTQYF
TRBV24-1	NA	TRBJ2-5	many	TGTGCCACCAGTCACAGCAATTTACAAGAGACCCAGTACTTC	CATSHSNLQETQYF
TRBV20-1	TRBD1	TRBJ1-6	many	TGCAGTGCTAGAGAGGGGACAGGTGATAATTCACCCCTCCACTTT	CSAREGTGDNSPLHF
TRBV14	TRBD1	TRBJ2-7	many	TGTGCCAGCAGCCCCCGGGACAGTCCCTACGAGCAGTACTTC	CASSPRDSPYEQYF
TRBV13	TRBD2	TRBJ2-7	many	TGTGCCAGCAGCGGGACCGGGACTAGTGGTCGGAGGGAGCAGTACTTC	CASSGTGTSGRREQYF
TRBV20-1	NA	TRBJ2-3	NA	TGCAGTGCTAGAGACGCACGCACAGATACGCAGTATTTT	CSARDARTDTQYF
TRBV7-2	TRBD2	TRBJ2-7	NA	TGTGCCAGCAGCCCGCGGGCCATTACTAGCGGGGGGGCCGAGCAGTACTTC	CASSPRAITSGGAEQYF
TRBV20-1	TRBD2	TRBJ2-2	NA	TGCAGTGCTGACGGGACTAGCGGGGGAGCTGTTTTT	CSADGTSGGAVF
TRBV7-2	TRBD1	TRBJ2-7	many	TGTGCCAGCAGCTTAATGGTGTTGGGTTGGGGACAGGGCTCCTACGAGCAGTACTTC	CASSLMVLGWGQGSYEQYF
TRBV3-1	NA	TRBJ2-1	many	TGTGCCAGCAGCAAGGGTAGCTGGGCGAATGAGCAGTTCTTC	CASSKGSWANEQFF
TRBV10-3	TRBD2	TRBJ2-3	NA	TGTGCCATCAGTTTTAGCGGGAGGGCAGATACGCAGTATTTT	CAISFSGRADTQYF
TRBV14	NA	TRBJ2-5	NA	TGTGCCAGCAGCCAAGTGGATTGGGGGCGAGGAGAGACCCAGTACTTC	CASSQVDWGRGETQYF
TRBV7-2	NA	TRBJ1-1	NA	TGTGCCAGCAGCGACCGACTAAAATCGCGGACAAACACTGAAGCTTTCTTT	CASSDRLKSRTNTEAFF
TRBV29-1	NA	TRBJ2-7	NA	TGCAGCGTTGTACCCCTGACAGGCTACGAGCAGTACTTC	CSVVPLTGYEQYF
TRBV10-2	TRBD2	TRBJ2-5	NA	TGCGCCAGCAGTGATCCTACTAGCGGGGGGGCCGTTGAGACCCAGTACTTC	CASSDPTSGGAVETQYF
TRBV6-5	TRBD1	TRBJ1-6	many	TGTGCCAGCAGATGGGATCCGACAGGGCGTTCACCCCTCCACTTT	CASRWDPTGRSPLHF
TRBV9	NA	TRBJ1-2	many	TGTGCCAGCAGCGTAGCTTCAGGGTTTGGCTATGGCTACACCTTC	CASSVASGFGYGYTF
TRBV7-9	NA	TRBJ2-6	many	TGTGCCAGCAGCTTAGTCGAAGTCTTGTATAAGGTCTCTGGGGCCAACGTCCTGACTTTC	CASSLVEVLYKVSGANVLTF
TRBV30	TRBD2	TRBJ2-3	NA	TGTGCCTGGAACCTTTCTAGCGGGCGTACAGATACGCAGTATTTT	CAWNLSSGRTDTQYF
TRBV18	NA	TRBJ2-2	many	TGTGCCAGCTCACCCAAATTTAACACCGGGGAGCTGTTTTTT	CASSPKFNTGELFF
TRBV20-1	NA	TRBJ2-1	NA	TGCAGTGCCAAAGAGGCGGGACCGTCCTACAATGAGCAGTTCTTC	CSAKEAGPSYNEQFF
TRBV24-1	TRBD1	TRBJ2-3	NA	TGTGTCACCAGTGCCCTCGGACAGGGACGGGGCGGGGCGCAGTATTTT	CVTSALGQGRGGAQYF
TRBV20-1	TRBD1	TRBJ1-6	large	TGCAGTGCCCTAGCCCGGGACAGTCGCAATTCACCCCTCCACTTT	CSALARDSRNSPLHF
TRBV28	NA	TRBJ1-2	many	TGTGCCAGCAGACTACGGGGCGCAGGTGGCTACACCTTC	CASRLRGAGGYTF
TRBV15	NA	TRBJ2-7	many	TGTGCCACCAGCAGAGATCAGTGGGGGCCCTCTATGAGCTACGAGCAGTACTTC	CATSRDQWGPSMSYEQYF
TRBV29-1	NA	TRBJ1-2	many	TGCAGCGTTGGGGGGTATGGGGGCTACACCTTC	CSVGGYGGYTF
TRBV11-2	TRBD1	TRBJ1-3	many	TGTGCCAGCAGCCCGACAGGGCCTGGAAACACCATATATTTT	CASSPTGPGNTIYF
TRBV29-1	NA	TRBJ1-4	many	TGCAGCGTTGCGCCAGCCCCGTCTGAAAAACTGTTTTTT	CSVAPAPSEKLFF
TRBV4-1	NA	TRBJ1-6	many	TGCGCCAGCAGCCAAGACTCATCCTGGAATTCACCCCTCCACTTT	CASSQDSSWNSPLHF
TRBV19	NA	TRBJ1-5	many	TGTGCCAGTAGTATCAGACAAGGGGGTCTGCATTTT	CASSIRQGGLHF
TRBV4-2	TRBD2	TRBJ2-5	many	TGTGCCAGCAGCCAAGAGCGGCTAGCGGGGGGCCCACCGCACTTC	CASSQERLAGGPPHF
TRBV24-1	NA	TRBJ2-5	many	TGTGCCACCAGTGATTGGGGGCTGGCGGGGGCCTCTGAGACCCAGTACTTC	CATSDWGLAGASETQYF
TRBV5-6	NA	TRBJ1-6	NA	TGTACTAGCAGCTCGGTTGGCTCTAGCTCCTATAATTCACCCCTCCACTTC	CTSSSVGSSSYNSPLHF
TRBV11-2	NA	TRBJ2-3	many	TGTGCCAGCAGCCGAGCCCCCGGGAGCCAGGGGAGGACGCAGTATTTT	CASSRAPGSQGRTQYF
TRBV13	TRBD2	TRBJ2-5	many	TGTGCCAGCAGCCCAGCGGGACGCCAGGAGACCCAGTACTTC	CASSPAGRQETQYF
TRBV30	TRBD1	TRBJ2-3	NA	TGTGCCAGCCACTTCACAGGGGCCCATACGCAGTATTTT	CASHFTGAHTQYF
TRBV5-1	TRBD2	TRBJ2-7	many	TGTGCCAGCAGCCTAGCGGGCAGCTCCTACGAGCAGTACTTC	CASSLAGSSYEQYF
TRBV6-6	NA	TRBJ2-2	NA	TGTGCCAGCAGTCACTCGGGGGGGGAGCTGTTTTTT	CASSHSGGELFF
TRBV12-5	NA	TRBJ1-5	many	TGTGCTAGTGGTTTTGGGACGGCGAATTCGAGCAATCAGCCCCAGCATTTT	CASGFGTANSSNQPQHF
TRBV25-1	NA	TRBJ2-5	many	TGTGCCAGCAGTGAAAAGCCCCGACAGCCTAAAGAGACCCAGTACTTC	CASSEKPRQPKETQYF
TRBV24-1	TRBD1	TRBJ1-5	NA	TGTGCCACCTCCGAGGGGGGGACAGATCCCCAGCATTTT	CATSEGGTDPQHF
TRBV7-3	NA	TRBJ2-1	many	TGTGCCAGCAGCTTAAGTGGCGGTGAGCAGTTCTTC	CASSLSGGEQFF
TRBV20-1	NA	TRBJ2-7	many	TGCAGTGCAAGGGCGTACGAGCAGTACTTC	CSARAYEQYF
TRBV6-6	NA	TRBJ1-6	many	TGTGCCAGCAGTCCGGGCCTATTGCCCCTCCACTTT	CASSPGLLPLHF
TRBV4-2	NA	TRBJ2-3	many	TGTGCCAGCAGCCAAGATAGGCGGGGAAGCACAGATACGCAGTATTTT	CASSQDRRGSTDTQYF
TRBV29-1	TRBD2	TRBJ2-5	NA	TGCAGCGTTGAGGGGACTAGCGGGAGGGCCAAGTACTTC	CSVEGTSGRAKYF
TRBV6-1	NA	TRBJ2-2	many	TGTGCCAGCCTTAGGCGAGTTTCCACCACCGGGGAGCTGTTTTTT	CASLRRVSTTGELFF
TRBV12-3/TRBV12-4	NA	TRBJ2-7	many	TGTGCCAGCAGTTTTTACGGGACAAGAAACGAGCAGTACTTC	CASSFYGTRNEQYF
TRBV9	TRBD2	TRBJ2-5	NA	TGTGCCAGCAGCGCTCCAATAGCGGGAGGAGGGGAGACCCAGTACTTC	CASSAPIAGGGETQYF
TRBV12-3/TRBV12-4	NA	TRBJ1-5	many	TGTGCCAGCAGTTTCCGGGCCAATCAGCCCCAGCATTTT	CASSFRANQPQHF
TRBV5-5	TRBD1	TRBJ2-7	many	TGTGCCAGCAGCCGGGACAGCTCCTCCTACGAGCAGTACTTC	CASSRDSSSYEQYF
TRBV24-1	NA	TRBJ2-7	NA	TGTGCCACCAGTGTCCCAGGGTTCCCCTACGAGCAGTACTTC	CATSVPGFPYEQYF